Listed here is a single TCR beta chain. These data belong to a study of blood T cell repertoires in COVID-19. Clones were sequenced by immunoSEQ multiplex PCR, and TCRdb holds only the in-frame ones, with some missing. The table records 70,000 to 85,000 clones, roughly 90% of them present only once. CDR1 KGHDR and CDR2 SFDVKD come from the germline V gene. This CDR3 has 16 amino acids. Between the trimmed V and J ends, which lost 1 base and 7 bases, there was a span of 15 bases. The receptor was derived from a man in his sixties or seventies with active or convalescent COVID-19. Input material: peripheral blood. The V call is TRBV24-1, the J call TRBJ1-4; D gene unclear. The CDR3 loop reads CATSDFRPAGSEKLFF. CDR3 DNA: TGTGCCACCAGTGATTTCCGACCTGCTGGGAGTGAAAAACTGTTTTTT.